One sample yielded the 5 T cell receptor beta chains listed below, sequenced in a study of T cell changes during pregnancy in multiple sclerosis. Clones were sequenced by immunoSEQ multiplex PCR, and TCRdb holds only the in-frame ones, with some missing. The sample has 70,000 to 90,000 clones; roughly 91% are singletons. Sequencing was performed on peripheral blood, taken in the first trimester of pregnancy. Every receptor here comes from a female donor with multiple sclerosis, enrolled in a pregnancy study.

J is TRBJ2-4 and V is TRBV18; 7 nucleotides match TRBD2. J lost 5 bases, V lost 3 bases, and 10 bases had no gene match. The CDR3 extends over 16 amino acids. Looked up from germline, CDR1 is KGHSH and CDR2 is LQKENI. This chain's CDR3 is CASSPGSGRSQNIQYF. Written as DNA, the CDR3 is TGTGCCAGCTCACCGGGCTCCGGGAGGAGCCAAAACATTCAGTACTTC. Combining the CDR3 with reference TRBV18 and TRBJ2-4 gives the whole variable domain NAGVMQNPRHLVRRRGQEARLRCSPMKGHSHVYWYRQLPEEGLKFMVYLQKENIIDESGMPKERFSAEFPKEGPSILRIQQVVRGDSAAYFCASSPGSGRSQNIQYFGAGTRLSVL.

This chain joins TRBV4-1 and TRBJ1-2; D uncertain. The V gene lost 4 bases and the J gene lost 3 bases, with 18 bases spanning the gap. The CDR3 has 16 residues. Germline V gives CDR1 MGHRA, CDR2 YSYEKL. The CDR3 is CASSPTRGTVDYGYTF. In DNA form, the CDR3 reads TGCGCCAGCAGCCCAACTAGAGGAACGGTGGACTATGGCTACACCTTC.

This chain links TRBV29-1 with TRBJ2-1; 12 bases fit TRBD2. Germline lookup yields CDR1 SQVTM and CDR2 ANQGSEA. The CDR3 extends over 19 amino acids. V gave up 2 bases and J gave up 4 bases; unmatched junction bases: 15. The CDR3 loop is CSVERPASGRALGYNEQFF. In DNA form, the CDR3 reads TGCAGCGTTGAAAGGCCGGCTAGCGGGAGGGCCCTCGGGTACAATGAGCAGTTCTTC.

The chain carries TRBV11-2 and TRBJ1-4; weak D call: TRBD1 (5 bases). The germline CDR1 and CDR2 sequences are SGHAT and FQNNGV. Deletions cut 5 bases from V and 4 bases from J, with 14 bases between. This CDR3 contains 15 residues. The CDR3 region has the DNA TGTGCCAGCAGCCTCCTACAGGTTAATAATGAAAAACTGTTTTTT. Translated: CASSLLQVNNEKLFF.

The chain carries TRBV5-5 and TRBJ2-1; tentatively, D is TRBD1 (6 bases). Germline loops: CDR1 SGHKS, CDR2 YYEKEE (reference sequence). Trimming cost V 0 bases and J 6 bases, with 10 bases left between them. The CDR3 is 14 residues long. CDR3 region: CASSLGTDANEQFF. The CDR3 DNA reads as TGTGCCAGCAGCTTGGGGACAGACGCCAATGAGCAGTTCTTC. Full variable domain (remainder filled in from reference TRBV5-5 and TRBJ2-1): DAGVTQSPTHLIKTRGQQVTLRCSPISGHKSVSWYQQVLGQGPQFIFQYYEKEERGRGNFPDRFSARQFPNYSSELNVNALLLGDSALYLCASSLGTDANEQFFGPGTRLTVL.